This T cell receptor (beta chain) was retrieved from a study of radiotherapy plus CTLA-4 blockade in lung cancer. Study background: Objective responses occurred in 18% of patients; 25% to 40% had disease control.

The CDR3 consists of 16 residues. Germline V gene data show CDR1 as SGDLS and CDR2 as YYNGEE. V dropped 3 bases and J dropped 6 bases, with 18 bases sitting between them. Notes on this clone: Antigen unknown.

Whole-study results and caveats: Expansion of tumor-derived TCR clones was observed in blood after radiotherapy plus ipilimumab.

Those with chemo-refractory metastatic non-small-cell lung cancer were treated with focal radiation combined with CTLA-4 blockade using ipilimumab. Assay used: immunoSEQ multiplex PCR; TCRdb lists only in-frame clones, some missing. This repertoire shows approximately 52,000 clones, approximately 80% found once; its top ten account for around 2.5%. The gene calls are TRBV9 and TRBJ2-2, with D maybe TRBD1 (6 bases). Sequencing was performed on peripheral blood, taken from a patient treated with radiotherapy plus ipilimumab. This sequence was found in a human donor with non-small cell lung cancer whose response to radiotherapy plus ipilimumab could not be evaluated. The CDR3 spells CASSASTGVWPGELFF. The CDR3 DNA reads TGTGCCAGCAGCGCGTCGACAGGAGTTTGGCCCGGGGAGCTGTTTTTT.